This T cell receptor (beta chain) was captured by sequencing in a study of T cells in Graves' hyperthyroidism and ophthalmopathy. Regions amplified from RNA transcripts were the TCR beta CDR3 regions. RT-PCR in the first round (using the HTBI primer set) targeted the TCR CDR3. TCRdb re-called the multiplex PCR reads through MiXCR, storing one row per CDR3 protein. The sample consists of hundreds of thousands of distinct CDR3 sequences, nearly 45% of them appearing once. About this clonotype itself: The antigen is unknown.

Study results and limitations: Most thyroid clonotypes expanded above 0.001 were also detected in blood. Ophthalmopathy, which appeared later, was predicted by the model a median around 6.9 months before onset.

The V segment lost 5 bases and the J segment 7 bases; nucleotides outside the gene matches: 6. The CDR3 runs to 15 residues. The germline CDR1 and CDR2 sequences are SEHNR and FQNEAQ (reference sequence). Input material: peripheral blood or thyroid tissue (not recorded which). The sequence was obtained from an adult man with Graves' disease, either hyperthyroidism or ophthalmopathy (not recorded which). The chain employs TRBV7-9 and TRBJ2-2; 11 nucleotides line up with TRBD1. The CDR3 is CASSPDRGQVGELFF. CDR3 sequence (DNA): TGTGCCAGCAGCCCGGACAGGGGGCAAGTCGGGGAGCTGTTTTTT.